This T cell receptor (beta chain) is drawn from a study of response to subunit inactivated influenza vaccine. The CDR3 totals 16 residues. V shed 4 bases, J shed 4 bases, and the junction held 4 bases outside the gene matches. In germline, CDR1 is SGHTA, CDR2 FQGNSA. Each CDR3 protein is one row after TCRdb ran MiXCR on the RT-PCR reads. The repertoire holds about 780,000 distinct CDR3 sequences, with under 20% as singletons. The sequences come from PBMCs from blood, collected 4 to 6 days after vaccination. This TCR was sampled from a man in his fifties or sixties who received an inactivated influenza vaccine. The rearrangement joins TRBV7-2 to TRBJ2-3; 14 bases are shared with TRBD2. The CDR3 spells CASSSTSGRGSDTQYF. The CDR3 nucleotides read TGTGCCAGCAGCTCGACTAGCGGGAGGGGATCAGATACGCAGTATTTT.